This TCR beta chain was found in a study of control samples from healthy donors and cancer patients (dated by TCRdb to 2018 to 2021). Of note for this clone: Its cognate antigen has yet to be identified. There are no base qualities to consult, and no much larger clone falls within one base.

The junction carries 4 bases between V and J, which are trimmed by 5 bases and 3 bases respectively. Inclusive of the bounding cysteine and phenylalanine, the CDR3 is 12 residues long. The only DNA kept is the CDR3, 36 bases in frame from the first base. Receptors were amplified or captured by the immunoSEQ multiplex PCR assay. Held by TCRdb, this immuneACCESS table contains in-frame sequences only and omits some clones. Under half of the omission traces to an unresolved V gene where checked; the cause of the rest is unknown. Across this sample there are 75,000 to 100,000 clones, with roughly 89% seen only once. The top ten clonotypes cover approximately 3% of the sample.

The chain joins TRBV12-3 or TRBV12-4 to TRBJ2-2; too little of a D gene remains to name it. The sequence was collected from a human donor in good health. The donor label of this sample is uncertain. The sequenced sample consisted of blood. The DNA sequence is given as TGTGCCAGCAGTCTCTACACCGGGGAGCTGTTTTTT. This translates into CASSLYTGELFF.